This record concerns one T cell receptor (beta chain) sequence. The data belong to a study of blood T cells in healthy people across ages. A second PCR, run for 7 to 11 cycles, used a sample-barcoded 5' primer plus a J-beta primer mix. Unique molecular identifiers of 12 random nucleotides labeled each cDNA. TCRdb reprocessed the 5' RACE reads via MiXCR and lists one record per CDR3 protein. Here the sample spans approximately 810,000 distinct CDR3 sequences, under 35% being singletons. Germline V gives CDR1 LNHNV, CDR2 YYDKDF (reference sequence). The CDR3 contains 15 residues. J lost 3 bases, V lost 3 bases, and 3 bases had no gene match.

The V and J genes are TRBV15 and TRBJ2-3; 10 nucleotides align to TRBD2. The sample consisted of blood. The sequence derives from a woman aged 80 or older in good health. The CDR3 DNA sequence: TGTGCCACCAGCAGGAGCGGGGGGGCGACAGATACGCAGTATTTT. This encodes CATSRSGGATDTQYF.